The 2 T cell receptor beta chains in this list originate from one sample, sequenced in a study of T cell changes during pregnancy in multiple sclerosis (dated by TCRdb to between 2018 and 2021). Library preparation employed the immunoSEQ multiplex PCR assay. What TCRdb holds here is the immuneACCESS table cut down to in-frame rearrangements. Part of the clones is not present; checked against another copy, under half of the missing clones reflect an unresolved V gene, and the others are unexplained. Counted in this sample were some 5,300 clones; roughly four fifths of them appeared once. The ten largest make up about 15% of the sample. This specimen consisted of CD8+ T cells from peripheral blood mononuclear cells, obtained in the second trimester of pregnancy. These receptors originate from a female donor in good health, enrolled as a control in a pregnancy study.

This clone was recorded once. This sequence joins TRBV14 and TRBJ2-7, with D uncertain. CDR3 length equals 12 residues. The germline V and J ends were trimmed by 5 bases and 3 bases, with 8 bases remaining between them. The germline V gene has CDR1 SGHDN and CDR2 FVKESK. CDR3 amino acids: CASSSSGYEQYF. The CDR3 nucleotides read TGTGCCAGCAGCTCCTCCGGCTACGAGCAGTACTTC.

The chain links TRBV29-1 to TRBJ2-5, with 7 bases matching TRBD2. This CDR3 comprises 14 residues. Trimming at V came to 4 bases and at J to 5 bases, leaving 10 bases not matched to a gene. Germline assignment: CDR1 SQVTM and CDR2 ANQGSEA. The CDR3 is CSVASGGWRETQYF. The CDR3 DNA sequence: TGCAGCGTTGCTAGCGGCGGGTGGAGGGAGACCCAGTACTTC.